The 21 T cell receptor beta chains listed next were all sequenced from one sample in a study of blood T cell repertoires in COVID-19. The repertoire was sequenced with immunoSEQ multiplex PCR; TCRdb's copy has only in-frame clones and lacks some. The sample shows roughly 130,000 clones, about 80% of them seen only once. Sequencing was carried out using peripheral blood. These TCRs come from a woman between 50 and 59 years old with acute or convalescent COVID-19.

A few counts support this clone. This chain connects TRBV7-9 to TRBJ1-4; 7 nucleotides agree with TRBD1. The CDR3 is made up of 16 amino acids. J gave up 6 bases and V 0 bases, and 7 bases lay outside the gene matches. Germline CDR1 and CDR2: SEHNR and FQNEAQ (reference sequence). CDR3 DNA sequence: TGTGCCAGCAGCTTAGCGACGACAGGGCGCTATGAAAAACTGTTTTTT. This sequence encodes CASSLATTGRYEKLFF.

V usage is TRBV19 and J usage is TRBJ2-1; the match to TRBD2 covers 9 bases. Germline V gene sequence: CDR1 LNHDA, CDR2 SQIVND (reference sequence). The ends lost 5 bases at V and 9 bases at J; junction bases unmatched: 11. CDR3 length: 15 residues. The CDR3 sequence is CASSPTGGGAREQFF. The CDR3 DNA is TGTGCCAGTAGTCCCACGGGCGGGGGGGCTCGTGAGCAGTTCTTC.

Details on this clone: Other DNA variants within this sample encode the same CDR3. The chain joins TRBV9 to TRBJ2-1; 12 bases map to TRBD2. Germline CDR1 SGDLS, CDR2 YYNGEE. Unmatched junction bases numbered 4, after V lost 5 bases and J lost 4 bases. This CDR3 is 15 amino acids long. Here the CDR3 reads CASSATSGGYNEQFF. The CDR3 DNA sequence: TGTGCCAGCAGTGCGACTAGCGGGGGATACAATGAGCAGTTCTTC.

DNA of the CDR3: TGTGCCAGCACCTTTAATTCACCCCTCCACTTT. Translated: CASTFNSPLHF. The genes are TRBV6-5 and TRBJ1-6; D remains unclear. Germline assignment: CDR1 MNHEY and CDR2 SVGAGI. The CDR3 is 11 residues long. V lost 7 bases and J 6 bases, leaving 4 bases between the germline ends.

This chain connects TRBV3-1 (or the pseudogene TRBV3-2) to TRBJ1-2; no clear D gene. The CDR3 covers 16 residues. Deletions cut 0 bases from V and 2 bases from J, with 13 bases between. The germline CDR1 and CDR2 sequences are LGHDT and YNNKEL (reference sequence). The CDR3 sequence: CASSQDPLGGNYGYTF. Written as DNA, the CDR3 is TGTGCCAGCAGCCAAGACCCCCTAGGTGGAAACTATGGCTACACCTTC.

The chain is built from TRBV27 and TRBJ2-7; D is ambiguous. CDR1 and CDR2 (germline): MNHEY, SMNVEV (reference sequence). This CDR3 is built from 11 residues. V was trimmed by 4 bases and J by 1 base, leaving 2 bases between them. Written as DNA, the CDR3 is TGTGCCAGCAGTTCTTCCTACGAGCAGTACTTC. Residues: CASSSSYEQYF.

This chain connects TRBV20-1 to TRBJ1-1; a weak D match, TRBD1 (6 bases). The CDR3 loop spans 16 amino acids. Trimming removed 3 bases at V and 4 bases at J, with 21 bases between. The germline V gene has CDR1 DFQATT and CDR2 SNEGSKA (reference sequence). The CDR3 reads CSASALGGAVTTEAFF. CDR3 nucleotides: TGCAGTGCTAGTGCTTTGGGGGGGGCGGTAACCACTGAAGCTTTCTTT.

This clone was observed a few times. The rearrangement uses TRBV5-8 and TRBJ1-1, with unresolved D. This CDR3 comprises 15 residues. V was clipped by 1 base and J by 4 bases, with 14 bases between them. Germline V lookup: CDR1 SGHTS, CDR2 YDEGEE. The DNA for the CDR3 is TGTGCCAGCAGCTTGCAAGGGCGGGCCCCCACTGAAGCTTTCTTT. It translates to CASSLQGRAPTEAFF.

The chain employs TRBV6-4 and TRBJ2-3, with D hard to call. Trimming removed 4 bases at V and 2 bases at J, with 16 bases between. The CDR3 is 16 residues long. Germline values: CDR1 MRHNA, CDR2 SNTAGT. CDR3 protein: CASSGRYSVSTDTQYF. CDR3 in DNA: TGTGCCAGCAGTGGGCGGTACTCCGTTTCCACAGATACGCAGTATTTT.

The CDR3 loop reads CASSGRSRNSPLHF. As DNA, the CDR3 is TGTGCCAGTAGTGGGAGGTCCCGGAATTCACCCCTCCACTTT. The chain recombines TRBV19 with TRBJ1-6; D is undetermined. Trimming left V 5 bases short and J 7 bases short, with 12 bases between. Germline-derived CDR1 and CDR2 are LNHDA and SQIVND (reference sequence). CDR3 size: 14 residues.

The J gene is TRBJ2-2, the V gene TRBV5-8, with 9 nucleotides matching TRBD1. This CDR3 comprises 16 residues. Germline CDR1 is SGHTS and CDR2 is YDEGEE. V dropped 4 bases and J dropped 1; count of bases not matched to a gene: 5. CDR3 in DNA: TGTGCCAGCAGCCCCGGACAGGGGAGGAACACCGGGGAGCTGTTTTTT. As protein: CASSPGQGRNTGELFF.

This clone was detected only once. This sample also contains other DNA sequences that code for the same CDR3. V gene TRBV19 combines with J gene TRBJ1-2, with 7 bases that match TRBD1. Germline assignment: CDR1 LNHDA and CDR2 SQIVND (reference sequence). The CDR3 loop spans 13 amino acids. V shed 7 bases, J shed 2 bases, and the junction held 4 bases outside the gene matches. CDR3 sequence reads: CASNRGLNYGYTF. CDR3 sequence (DNA): TGTGCCAGTAACAGGGGATTAAACTATGGCTACACCTTC.

J is TRBJ2-2 and V is TRBV6-1; weak D call: TRBD1 (6 bases). The ends were cut back, 2 bases at V and 2 bases at J, with 9 bases in the middle. CDR1 and CDR2 from the germline V gene are MNHNS and SASEGT. This CDR3 has 15 amino acids. The CDR3 DNA follows: TGTGCCAGCAGTGAAAACAGGGTCAACACCGGGGAGCTGTTTTTT. It specifies CASSENRVNTGELFF.

The chain recombines TRBV3-1 (or the pseudogene TRBV3-2) with TRBJ2-2; D might be TRBD2 (5 bases). The length of the CDR3 is 13 residues. Trimming took off 2 bases at V and 5 bases at J, with 6 bases between the two ends. CDR1 and CDR2 (germline): LGHDT, YNNKEL (reference sequence). The CDR3 DNA sequence: TGTGCCAGCAGCCAATCGGGAACCGGGGAGCTGTTTTTT. Translating gives CASSQSGTGELFF.

The chain combines TRBV30 with TRBJ2-3; D call uncertain. CDR1 is GTSNPN, CDR2 SVGIG, per germline (reference sequence). Trimming stripped 4 bases from V and 0 bases from J, with 8 bases between. The CDR3 extends over 13 amino acids. The CDR3 region is CAWTDTSTDTQYF. DNA for the CDR3: TGTGCCTGGACCGATACTAGCACAGATACGCAGTATTTT.

The chain combines TRBV10-3 with TRBJ1-6, with 7 bases aligning to TRBD1. V shed 10 bases and J 10 bases; nucleotides not matched to a gene: 7. The germline V gene has CDR1 ENHRY and CDR2 SYGVKD. CDR3 length equals 12 residues. The CDR3, as DNA: TGTGCCACCGGACAGGAGACGTCACCCCTCCACTTT. As protein: CATGQETSPLHF.

This CDR3 is CASRPGLTNTGELFF. CDR3 DNA: TGTGCCAGCAGACCGGGACTTACGAACACCGGGGAGCTGTTTTTT. J is TRBJ2-2 and V is TRBV27, with D maybe TRBD2 (6 bases). The CDR3 totals 15 residues. CDR1 and CDR2 from the germline V gene are MNHEY and SMNVEV (reference sequence). Between the trimmed V and J ends, which lost 6 bases and 0 bases, there was a span of 11 bases.

This chain links TRBV29-1 with TRBJ1-1; the match to TRBD1 covers 7 bases. With 6 bases clipped from V and 6 bases from J, the junction kept 4 bases outside the gene matches. This CDR3 comprises 11 residues. Germline CDR1 is SQVTM and CDR2 is ANQGSEA. The CDR3 is CSVPGGPEAFF. The CDR3 DNA reads TGCAGCGTCCCAGGGGGGCCTGAAGCTTTCTTT.

The chain couples TRBV10-1 to TRBJ2-1; a possible D gene is TRBD2 (7 bases). This CDR3 has 13 amino acids. V was trimmed by 5 bases and J by 8 bases, leaving 13 bases between them. Germline V lookup: CDR1 WNHNN, CDR2 SYGVQD (reference sequence). The CDR3: CASSRGGGDEQFF. CDR3 nucleotides: TGCGCCAGCAGTCGCGGGGGCGGCGATGAGCAGTTCTTC.

This rearrangement joins TRBV7-9 to TRBJ2-3, with 9 bases fitting TRBD2. The CDR3 has 15 residues. Trimming at V came to 4 bases and at J to 4 bases, leaving 6 bases not matched to a gene. Germline V gene lookup returns CDR1 SEHNR and CDR2 FQNEAQ (reference sequence). The CDR3 protein is CASSYGGGASDTQYF. The DNA of the CDR3 is TGTGCCAGCAGCTACGGCGGGGGGGCGTCAGATACGCAGTATTTT.

This clone is a singleton in its sample. The chain employs TRBV11-2 and TRBJ2-3, with 9 positions matching TRBD1. The CDR3 runs to 15 residues. Germline V gene sequence: CDR1 SGHAT, CDR2 FQNNGV. V gave up 3 bases and J gave up 4 bases; unmatched junction bases: 5. DNA for the CDR3: TGTGCCAGCAGCTTTTACAGGGGGCCCGCAGATACGCAGTATTTT. It is translated as CASSFYRGPADTQYF.